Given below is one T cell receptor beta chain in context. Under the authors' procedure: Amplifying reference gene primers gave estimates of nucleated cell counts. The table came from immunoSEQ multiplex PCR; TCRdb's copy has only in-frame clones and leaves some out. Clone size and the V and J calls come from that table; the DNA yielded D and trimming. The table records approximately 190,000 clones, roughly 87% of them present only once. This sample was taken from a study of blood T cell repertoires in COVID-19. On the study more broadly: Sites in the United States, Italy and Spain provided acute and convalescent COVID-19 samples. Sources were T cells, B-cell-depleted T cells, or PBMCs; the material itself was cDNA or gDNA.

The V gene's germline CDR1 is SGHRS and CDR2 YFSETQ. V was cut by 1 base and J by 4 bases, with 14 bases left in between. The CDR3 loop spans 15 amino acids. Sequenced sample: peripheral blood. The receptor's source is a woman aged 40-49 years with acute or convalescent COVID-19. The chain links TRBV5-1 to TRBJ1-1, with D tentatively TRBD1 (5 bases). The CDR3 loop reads CASSLYSGGGTEAFF. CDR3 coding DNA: TGCGCCAGCAGCTTGTATTCGGGGGGTGGCACTGAAGCTTTCTTT.